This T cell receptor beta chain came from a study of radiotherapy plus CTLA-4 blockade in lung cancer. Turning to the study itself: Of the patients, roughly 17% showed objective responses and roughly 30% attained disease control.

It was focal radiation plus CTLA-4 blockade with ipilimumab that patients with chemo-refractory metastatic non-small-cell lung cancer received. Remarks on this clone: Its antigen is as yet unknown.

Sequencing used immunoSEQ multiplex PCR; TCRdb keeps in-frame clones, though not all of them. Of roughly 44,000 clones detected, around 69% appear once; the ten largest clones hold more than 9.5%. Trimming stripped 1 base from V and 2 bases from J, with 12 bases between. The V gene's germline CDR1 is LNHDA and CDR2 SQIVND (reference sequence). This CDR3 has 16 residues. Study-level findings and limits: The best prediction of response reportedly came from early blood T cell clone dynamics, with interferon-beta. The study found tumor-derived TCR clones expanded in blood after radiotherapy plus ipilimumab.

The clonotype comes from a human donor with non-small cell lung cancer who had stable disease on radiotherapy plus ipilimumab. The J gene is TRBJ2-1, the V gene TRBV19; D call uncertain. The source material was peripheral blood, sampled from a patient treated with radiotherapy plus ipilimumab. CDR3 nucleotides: TGTGCCAGTAGTATAGGGACGGCTGGTGCCTACAATGAGCAGTTCTTC. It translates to CASSIGTAGAYNEQFF.